What follows are 5 T cell receptor beta chains derived from one specimen sequenced in a study of T cell changes during pregnancy in multiple sclerosis. TCRdb's table, derived via immunoSEQ multiplex PCR, lists solely in-frame clones and lacks some. The table lists around 56,000 clones, less than 95% of them singletons. The material was peripheral blood, obtained in the first trimester of pregnancy. Every receptor here comes from a female donor in good health, enrolled as a control in a pregnancy study.

This chain links TRBV5-6 with TRBJ2-2, with 7 bases identical to TRBD1. V lost 2 bases to trimming and J lost 5 bases; unmatched junction nucleotides: 6. The length of the CDR3 is 15 residues. Germline V gene sequence: CDR1 SGHDT, CDR2 YYEEEE. CDR3 nucleotides: TGTGCCAGCAGCTTAACAGGGGTAGCGACCGGGGAGCTGTTTTTT. Protein sequence: CASSLTGVATGELFF.

The chain recombines TRBV7-9 with TRBJ1-1; 7 nucleotides line up with TRBD1. There are 15 residues in the CDR3. V was pared by 5 bases and J by 0 bases, with 6 bases of the junction left unmatched. The germline gives CDR1 SEHNR, CDR2 FQNEAQ (reference sequence). The DNA of the CDR3 is TGTGCCAGCAGCCCCCCCGGGACAGTGAACACTGAAGCTTTCTTT. Translating gives CASSPPGTVNTEAFF.

This chain uses TRBV4-1 with TRBJ1-4, with a weak D call TRBD1 (6 bases). Germline-derived CDR1 and CDR2 are MGHRA and YSYEKL. The CDR3 runs to 15 residues. V dropped 1 base and J dropped 1 base, with 7 bases sitting between them. CDR3 sequence: CASSQAGQTNEKLFF. Written as DNA, the CDR3 is TGCGCCAGCAGCCAAGCGGGACAAACTAATGAAAAACTGTTTTTT.

This clone has just a few counts. This chain links TRBV10-3 with TRBJ2-3; D might be TRBD1 (5 bases). V shed 11 bases and J shed 0 bases, with 15 bases lying between them. Germline CDR1 is ENHRY and CDR2 is SYGVKD. CDR3 length: 14 residues. The DNA of the CDR3 is TGTGCCCTTAAAGGGGCCTTTAGCACAGATACGCAGTATTTT. Translated: CALKGAFSTDTQYF.

The chain recombines TRBV29-1 with TRBJ1-2, with D perhaps TRBD1 (6 bases). CDR1 is SQVTM, CDR2 ANQGSEA, per germline. The CDR3 is 13 amino acids. The germline V and J ends were trimmed by 2 bases and 8 bases, with 15 bases remaining between them. CDR3 region: CSVELTGLDGYTF. CDR3 in DNA: TGCAGCGTTGAATTAACAGGGCTAGACGGCTACACCTTC.